This T cell receptor beta chain originates from a study of Ad26.COV2.S vaccination and SARS-CoV-2 variants. The protocol was immunoSEQ multiplex PCR, while the TCRdb copy is restricted to in-frame clones and leaves out a portion. Of about 350,000 clones in the sample, less than 90% are singletons; the top ten hold around a tenth. Per the germline V gene, CDR1 is SGHTA and CDR2 is FQGNSA. CDR3 length equals 15 residues. The V segment lost 5 bases and the J segment 1 base; nucleotides outside the gene matches: 4. Remarks on this clone: In the same sample, other DNA sequences code for this CDR3.

Treatment given: around 19 received Ad26.COV2.S at low or high dose, single or two shots; 5 received placebo; per-sample allocation not given. Sampling took place 63 days after the first vaccine or placebo injection. The input for sequencing was peripheral blood, taken in a trial of Ad26.COV2.S vaccine versus placebo. The source of this sequence is a person between 18 and 65 years old who received the Ad26.COV2.S COVID-19 vaccine or a placebo. The rearrangement links TRBV7-2 to TRBJ2-3; TRBD2 aligns across 9 bases. The CDR3 DNA is TGTGCCAGCAGCCCCAGACTAGCGGGCACAGATACGCAGTATTTT. This encodes CASSPRLAGTDTQYF.